This T cell receptor (beta chain) was sequenced in a study of blood T cells in healthy people across ages. Primed by a sample-barcoded 5' primer and a J-beta primer mix, a second PCR proceeded for roughly 6 to 12 cycles. One entry per CDR3 protein, called by TCRdb with MiXCR from the 5' RACE reads. The sample contains more than 650,000 distinct CDR3 sequences, 22% of which appear only once. This clonotype was picked up a small number of times. The CDR3 sequence is 13 residues long. V was trimmed by 2 bases and J by 8 bases, leaving 11 bases between them. Germline assignment: CDR1 SGHRS and CDR2 YFSETQ. Each sample had at least 7 million PBMCs isolated.

Sequenced: blood. This clonotype was obtained from a man in his 70s in good health. The chain carries TRBV5-1 and TRBJ2-4; possibly TRBD2 for D (5 bases). The CDR3 here is CASSFWRRDIQYF. DNA of the CDR3: TGCGCCAGCAGCTTCTGGCGGCGGGACATTCAGTACTTC.